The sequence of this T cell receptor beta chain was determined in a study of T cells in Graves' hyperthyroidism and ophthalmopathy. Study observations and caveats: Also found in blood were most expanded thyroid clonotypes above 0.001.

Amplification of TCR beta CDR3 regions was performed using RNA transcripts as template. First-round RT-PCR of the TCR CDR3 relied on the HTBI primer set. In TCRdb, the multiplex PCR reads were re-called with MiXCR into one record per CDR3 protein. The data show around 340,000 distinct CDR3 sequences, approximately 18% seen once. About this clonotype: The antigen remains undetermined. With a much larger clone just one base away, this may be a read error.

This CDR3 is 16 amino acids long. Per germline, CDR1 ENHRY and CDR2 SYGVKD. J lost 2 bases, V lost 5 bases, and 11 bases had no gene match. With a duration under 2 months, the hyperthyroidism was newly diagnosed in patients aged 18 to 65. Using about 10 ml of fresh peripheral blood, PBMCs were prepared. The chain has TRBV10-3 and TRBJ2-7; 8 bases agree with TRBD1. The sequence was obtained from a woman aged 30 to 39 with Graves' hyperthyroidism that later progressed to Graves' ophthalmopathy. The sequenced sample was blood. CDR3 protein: CAISSTGTGATYEQYF. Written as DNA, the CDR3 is TGTGCCATCAGTTCAACCGGGACAGGAGCCACCTACGAGCAGTACTTC.